This T cell receptor beta chain was captured in a study of shared clonotypes between healthy human individuals. Turning to this clone: No antigen is known for it.

Study results and limitations: Larger richness was generally estimated for naive than memory subsets.

Trimming stripped 0 bases from V and 8 bases from J, with 2 bases between. There are 10 residues in the CDR3. Germline CDR1 is SGHRS and CDR2 is YFSETQ. The donor population consisted of healthy HIV-negative adults with no recent acute infections or vaccinations. The split of CD4+ cells yielded CD45RA+ naive and CD45RA-negative memory subsets. Genomic DNA of each subset was evenly split across several immunoSEQ plates. The data were produced by immunoSEQ multiplex PCR, yet TCRdb's version contains in-frame clones alone and is incomplete. The top ten clones hold approximately 0.37% of a sample with approximately 2.5 million clones, over 85% of them seen once.

The chain joins TRBV5-1 to TRBJ1-2; D is unclear. Sequenced material: naive CD4+ T cells from PBMCs. The subset is: CD45RA+ positively selected. This TCR derives from a man aged 18 to 30 in good health. Some clones in this sample may be carry-over from other donors' samples. The CDR3 sequence: CASSLEGYTF. CDR3 nucleotides: TGCGCCAGCAGCTTGGAAGGCTACACCTTC.